This is a list of T cell receptor beta chains from one sample in a study of read filtering for tumor transcriptome and immune sequencing. TCRdb processed the reads anew with MiXCR; each CDR3 protein has one entry. The repertoire holds roughly 130,000 distinct CDR3 sequences, with 10% to 15% as singletons. The sample comprised a population of CD138-negative cells sorted from bone marrow. These receptors all stem from a donor aged 40 or over with multiple myeloma. CDR3s leave out the opening cysteine and the closing phenylalanine or tryptophan.

ASRPSSGHYNEQF	TRBV28	TRBJ2-1
ASRVRQGQETQY	TRBV19	TRBJ2-5
ASSQVGEAQY	TRBV19	TRBJ2-5
ASSLTGISYEQY	TRBV11-2	TRBJ2-7
ASSTQTVGTEAF	TRBV9	TRBJ1-1
AWSARLAGWAGELF	TRBV30	TRBJ2-2
ASSQDGTGATDTQY	TRBV4-1	TRBJ2-3
ASRPGTGSEKLF	TRBV19	TRBJ1-4
ASSEVGGRLRTEAF	TRBV6-1	TRBJ1-1
ASSRPRGTGATFSGANVLT	TRBV7-9	TRBJ2-6
SVQEQVNTEAF	TRBV29-1	TRBJ1-1
ASSFLGRTREETQY	TRBV28	TRBJ2-5
ATSRESSGVSQF	TRBV15	TRBJ2-1
ASSQAGTSDNEQF	TRBV4-2	TRBJ2-1
ASSFLGANTEAF	TRBV12-3/TRBV12-4	TRBJ1-1
SAARDREFERF	TRBV20-1	TRBJ2-1
ASSQRTGGGLSGANVLT	TRBV4-1	TRBJ2-6
ATETDRED	TRBV15	TRBJ2-1
SARPELALEETQY	TRBV20-1	TRBJ2-5
ASSSPGGFGEKLF	TRBV7-4	TRBJ1-4
ASKEGASGSETQY	TRBV19	TRBJ2-5
ASSLVGGDEQF	TRBV7-2	TRBJ2-1
ASSPTSGGADEQF	TRBV18	TRBJ2-1
ASSEAIHNEQF	TRBV6-1	TRBJ2-1
ASSYRQPSGLEAF	TRBV6-5	TRBJ1-1
ASSVRSNYQETQY	TRBV6-1	TRBJ2-5
SVVATPLGTDTQY	TRBV29-1	TRBJ2-3
SVEGAGDTQY	TRBV29-1	TRBJ2-3
ASSLGGVQETQY	TRBV7-8	TRBJ2-5
ASSLAGDSTYEQY	TRBV7-9	TRBJ2-7
SARPPGLAIYEQY	TRBV20-1	TRBJ2-7
AIRDRGSDTQY	TRBV19	TRBJ2-3
ASSLNSVQETQY	TRBV11-2	TRBJ2-5
ASSFSVTTGELF	TRBV7-3	TRBJ2-2
ASSQGPSDGYT	TRBV3-1	TRBJ1-2
SVEGGEETQY	TRBV29-1	TRBJ2-5
ASSYPPWTSGRMVTGELF	TRBV7-8	TRBJ2-2
ASGGGQSYEQY	TRBV28	TRBJ2-7
ASSLAEESTEAF	TRBV12-3/TRBV12-4	TRBJ1-1
SARDGGAGNTGELF	TRBV20-1	TRBJ2-2
ASSYSIRTPGYT	TRBV6-5	TRBJ1-2
ASTLGQGPIGEQF	TRBV2	TRBJ2-1
SVGSAGGYNEQF	TRBV29-1	TRBJ2-1
ASSQEGIYGYT	TRBV3-1	TRBJ1-2
ASSVNRAQETQY	TRBV12-3/TRBV12-4	TRBJ2-5
SVSLAGESEQF	TRBV29-1	TRBJ2-1
ASSLGGQPAQETQY	TRBV7-9	TRBJ2-5
ASSHLDRNTEAF	TRBV3-1	TRBJ1-1
ASSLLQGRKTQY	TRBV28	TRBJ2-5
ASSQDRVSNQPQH	TRBV7-2	TRBJ1-5